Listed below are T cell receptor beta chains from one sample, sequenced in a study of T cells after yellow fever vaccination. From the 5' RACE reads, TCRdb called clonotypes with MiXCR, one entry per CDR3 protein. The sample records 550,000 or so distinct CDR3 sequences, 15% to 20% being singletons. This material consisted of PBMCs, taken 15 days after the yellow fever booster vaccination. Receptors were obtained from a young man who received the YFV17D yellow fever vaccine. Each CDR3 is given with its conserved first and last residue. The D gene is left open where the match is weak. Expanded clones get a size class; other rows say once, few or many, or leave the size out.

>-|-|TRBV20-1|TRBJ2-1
TGCAGTGCGTCCCGGACCGACTACAATGAGCAGTTCTTC
CSASRTDYNEQFF
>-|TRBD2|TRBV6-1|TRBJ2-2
TGTGCCAGCAGTCAATCCCCGGGACTAGGGGAAACCGGGGAGCTGTTTTTT
CASSQSPGLGETGELFF
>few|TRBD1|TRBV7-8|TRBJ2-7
TGTGCCAGCAGCCTGGACAGGCTGGACGAGCAGTACTTC
CASSLDRLDEQYF
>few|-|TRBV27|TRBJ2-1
TGTGCCAGCAGTCAGCCCGGGACTCCCACCTACAATGAGCAGTTCTTC
CASSQPGTPTYNEQFF
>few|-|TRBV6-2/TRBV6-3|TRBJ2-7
TGTGCCAGCGCGATCAGACCCACCAGCTCCTACGAGCAGTACTTC
CASAIRPTSSYEQYF
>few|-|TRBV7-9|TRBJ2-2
TGTGCCAGCGACTCTTGGGCGGCCGGTAGGACCGGGGAGCTGTTTTTT
CASDSWAAGRTGELFF
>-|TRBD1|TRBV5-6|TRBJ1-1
TGTGCCAGCAGCTTGGATCCCAGGGGGCGGAGGACTGAAGCTTTCTTT
CASSLDPRGRRTEAFF
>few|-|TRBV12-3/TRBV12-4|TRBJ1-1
TGTGCCAGCATTAACGGACAGTTAATCACTGAAGCTTTCTTT
CASINGQLITEAFF
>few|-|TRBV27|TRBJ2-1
TGTGCCAGCAGTTTATCCAAGATTAGTGGGGCGGAGCAGTTCTTC
CASSLSKISGAEQFF
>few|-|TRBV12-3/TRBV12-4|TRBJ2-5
TGTGCCAGCAGTTACAGTAGCGCCCCCGGAGAGACCCAGTACTTC
CASSYSSAPGETQYF
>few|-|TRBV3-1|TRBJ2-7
TGTGCCAGCAGCTGGGGTAGACAGATCTACGAGCAGTACTTC
CASSWGRQIYEQYF
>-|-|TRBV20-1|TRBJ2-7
TGCAGTGCTAGAGTTCCCAGGGGGGCCTACGAGCAGTACTTC
CSARVPRGAYEQYF
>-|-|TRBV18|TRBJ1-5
TGTGCCAGCTCACCAACGGCAGGGGTTGATAGCAATCAGCCCCAGCATTTT
CASSPTAGVDSNQPQHF
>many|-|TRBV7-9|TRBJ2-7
TGTGCCAGCAGCTCCTCCAAAGGGGCCTCCTACGAGCAGTACTTC
CASSSSKGASYEQYF
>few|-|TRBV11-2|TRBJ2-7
TGTGCCAGCAGCTTATACTCCTCGTCCAGCGGTTACGAGCAGTACTTC
CASSLYSSSSGYEQYF
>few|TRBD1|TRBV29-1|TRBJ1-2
TGCAGCGTTGGGCTGGACAGGGGGCCTAACTATGGCTACACCTTC
CSVGLDRGPNYGYTF
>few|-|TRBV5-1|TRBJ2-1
TGCGCCAGCTCCGGGACGAGGGGGAGGGAGGGCAGGACCTACAATGAGCAGTTCTTC
CASSGTRGREGRTYNEQFF
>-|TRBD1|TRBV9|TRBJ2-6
TGTGCCAGCAGCCCCGTACCGATTGGGACAGGCCCTGGGGCCAACGTCCTGACTTTC
CASSPVPIGTGPGANVLTF
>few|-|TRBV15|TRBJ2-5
TGTGCCACCAGCAGCCACCTACTAGCAGACGAAGAGACCCAGTACTTC
CATSSHLLADEETQYF
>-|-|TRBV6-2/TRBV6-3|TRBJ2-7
TGTGCCAGCAGTCGCTCATCCCCCCTCTTAGAGTCCTACGAGCAGTACTTC
CASSRSSPLLESYEQYF
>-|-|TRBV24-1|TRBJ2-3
TGTGCCACCAGTGACCTCGGGGGCCCTATAGATACGCAGTATTTT
CATSDLGGPIDTQYF
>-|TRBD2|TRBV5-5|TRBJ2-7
TGTGCCAGCACCATCCAGACTAGCGGGGCCTACGAGCAGTACTTC
CASTIQTSGAYEQYF
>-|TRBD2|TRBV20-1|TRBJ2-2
TGCTGTGCTAGAGATTGGAATAGCGGGAGGACCGGGGAGCTGTTTTTT
CCARDWNSGRTGELFF
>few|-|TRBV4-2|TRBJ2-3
TGTGCCAGCAGCCAGACGGACCGGAGAAGCACAGATACGCAGTATTTT
CASSQTDRRSTDTQYF
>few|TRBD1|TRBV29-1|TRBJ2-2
TGCAGCGTATCACAGGGGGCGTACACCGGGGAGCTGTTTTTT
CSVSQGAYTGELFF
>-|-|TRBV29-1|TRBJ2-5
TGCAGCGTTGAAGTGCCGGGACCGGAGACCCAGTACTTC
CSVEVPGPETQYF
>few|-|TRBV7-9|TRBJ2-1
TGTGCCAGCACACCCGTCACCACATATGGGCAGTTCTTC
CASTPVTTYGQFF
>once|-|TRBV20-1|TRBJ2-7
TGCAGTGCTAGACCAGCGGCCCGAAGCTCCTACGAGCAGTACTTC
CSARPAARSSYEQYF
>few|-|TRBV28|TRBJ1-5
TGTGCCAGCAGTTTGAAAGGTTTTAGGACAGTTTATAGCAATCAGCCCCAGCATTTT
CASSLKGFRTVYSNQPQHF
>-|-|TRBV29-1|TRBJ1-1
TGCAGCGTTGAGGGCGGCGATCCTGAAGCTTTCTTT
CSVEGGDPEAFF
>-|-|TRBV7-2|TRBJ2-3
TGTGCCAGCGGCTTCTCTAACACAGATACGCAGTATTTT
CASGFSNTDTQYF
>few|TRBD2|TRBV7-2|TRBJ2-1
TGTGCCAGCAGCTCCTTAGCGGGAGGGATCAATGAGCAGTTCTTC
CASSSLAGGINEQFF
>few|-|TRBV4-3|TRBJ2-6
TGCGCCAGCAGTTCTAGCGTGAACTCTGGGGCCAACGTCCTGACTTTC
CASSSSVNSGANVLTF
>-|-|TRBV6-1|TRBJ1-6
TGTGCCAGCAGTACCGGGACCGCTCATAATTCACCCCTCCACTTT
CASSTGTAHNSPLHF
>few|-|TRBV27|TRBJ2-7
TGTGCCAGCAGCCCCCTATCCGGGACATCGGTCTACGAGCAGTACTTC
CASSPLSGTSVYEQYF
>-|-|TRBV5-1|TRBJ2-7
TGCGCCAGCAGTGTGCAAACGGGGCATACCGAGCAGTACTTC
CASSVQTGHTEQYF
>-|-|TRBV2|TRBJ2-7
TGTGCCAGCAGCGTGGTGCAGCCCGGCGAGCAGTACTTC
CASSVVQPGEQYF
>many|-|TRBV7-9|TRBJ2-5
TGTGCCAGCAGCCGCGTAGAGGAGGAGACCCAGTACTTC
CASSRVEEETQYF
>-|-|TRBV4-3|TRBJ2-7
TGCGCCAGCAGCCAAGGGACGAACCGGTTCGGCGGGCAGTACTTC
CASSQGTNRFGGQYF
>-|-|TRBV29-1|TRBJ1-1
TGCAGCGTAAGACGTCGGACTGAAGCTTTCTTT
CSVRRRTEAFF
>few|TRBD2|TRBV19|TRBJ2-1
TGTGCCAGTAGTCCTCGGACTAGCGGGAGGGCCATAGATGAGCAGTTCTTC
CASSPRTSGRAIDEQFF
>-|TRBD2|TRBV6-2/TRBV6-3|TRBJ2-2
TGTGCCAGCACGGATGCGGGAGCCCGGGAGCTGTTTTTT
CASTDAGARELFF
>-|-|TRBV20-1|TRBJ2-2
TGCAGTGCTTGGAACACCGGGGAGCTGTTTTTT
CSAWNTGELFF
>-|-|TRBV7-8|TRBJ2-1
TGTGCCAGCAGCCCCTCCTGGCTAGCTTTGAATGAGCAGTTCTTC
CASSPSWLALNEQFF
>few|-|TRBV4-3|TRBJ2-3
TGCGCCAGCAGCCAAGATATAGGAGGGGATACGCAGTATTTT
CASSQDIGGDTQYF
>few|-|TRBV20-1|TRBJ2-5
TGCAGTGCTAGTCAACAGCCCCAAGAGACCCAGTACTTC
CSASQQPQETQYF
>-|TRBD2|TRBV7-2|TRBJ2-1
TGTGCCAGCAGCTTAATTAGCGGGAGGATCTACAATGAGCAGTTCTTC
CASSLISGRIYNEQFF
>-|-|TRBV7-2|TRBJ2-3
TGTGCCAGCAGCTCCCGTGGGGGGGCGACTCCCAAGTCAGCGCAGTATTTT
CASSSRGGATPKSAQYF
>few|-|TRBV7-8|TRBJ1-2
TGTGCCAGCAGCTTAGGGCCTTGGGGTGCCGACGGCTACACCTTC
CASSLGPWGADGYTF
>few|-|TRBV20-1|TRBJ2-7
TGCAGTGCTAGTCCGAGGGAGAGGTACGAGCAGTACTTC
CSASPRERYEQYF
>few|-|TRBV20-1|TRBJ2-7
TGCAGTGTTTCTGGGCAGATCCCCGAGCAGTACTTC
CSVSGQIPEQYF